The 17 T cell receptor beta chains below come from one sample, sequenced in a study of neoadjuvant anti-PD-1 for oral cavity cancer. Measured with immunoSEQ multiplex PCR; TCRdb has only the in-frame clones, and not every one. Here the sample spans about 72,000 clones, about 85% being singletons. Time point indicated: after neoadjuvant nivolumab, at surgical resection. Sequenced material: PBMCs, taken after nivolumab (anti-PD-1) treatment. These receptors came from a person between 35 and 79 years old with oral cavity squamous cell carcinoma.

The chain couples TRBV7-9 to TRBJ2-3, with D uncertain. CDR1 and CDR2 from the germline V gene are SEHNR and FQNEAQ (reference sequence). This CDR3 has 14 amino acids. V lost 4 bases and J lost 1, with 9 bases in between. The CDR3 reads CASSSSSGTDTQYF. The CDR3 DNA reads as TGTGCCAGCAGCTCGAGCTCGGGCACAGATACGCAGTATTTT.

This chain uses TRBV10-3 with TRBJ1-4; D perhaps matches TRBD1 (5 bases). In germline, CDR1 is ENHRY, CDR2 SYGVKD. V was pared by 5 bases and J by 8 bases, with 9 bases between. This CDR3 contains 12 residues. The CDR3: CAISKGAEKLFF. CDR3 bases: TGTGCCATCAGTAAAGGGGCCGAAAAACTGTTTTTT.

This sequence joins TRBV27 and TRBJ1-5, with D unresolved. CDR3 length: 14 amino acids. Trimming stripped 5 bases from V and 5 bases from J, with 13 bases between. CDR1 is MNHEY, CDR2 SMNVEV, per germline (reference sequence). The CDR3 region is CASSPGFTHQPQHF. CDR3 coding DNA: TGTGCCAGCAGTCCGGGTTTCACTCATCAGCCCCAGCATTTT.

The CDR3, as DNA: TGTGCCACCAGCAGGCGAATCTTAGCGGGAGGGCCGAGAAACACCGGGGAGCTGTTTTTT. Protein product: CATSRRILAGGPRNTGELFF. The V gene is TRBV15, the J gene TRBJ2-2, with TRBD2 identical over 11 bases. V shed 3 bases and J 2 bases; nucleotides not matched to a gene: 14. The CDR3 has 20 residues. CDR1 and CDR2 from the germline V gene are LNHNV and YYDKDF (reference sequence).

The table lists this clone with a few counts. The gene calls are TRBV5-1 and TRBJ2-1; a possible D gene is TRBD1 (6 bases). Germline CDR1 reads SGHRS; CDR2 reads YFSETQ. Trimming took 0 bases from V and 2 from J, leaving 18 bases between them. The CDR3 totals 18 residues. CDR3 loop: CASSLEVAEDSPYNEQFF. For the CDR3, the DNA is TGCGCCAGCAGCTTGGAAGTGGCCGAGGACAGTCCCTACAATGAGCAGTTCTTC.

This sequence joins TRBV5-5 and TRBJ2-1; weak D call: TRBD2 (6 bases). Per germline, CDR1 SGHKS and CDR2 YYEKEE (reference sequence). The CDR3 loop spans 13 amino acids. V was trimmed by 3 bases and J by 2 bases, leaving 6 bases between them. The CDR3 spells CASSWGAYNEQFF. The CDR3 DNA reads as TGTGCCAGCAGCTGGGGGGCCTACAATGAGCAGTTCTTC.

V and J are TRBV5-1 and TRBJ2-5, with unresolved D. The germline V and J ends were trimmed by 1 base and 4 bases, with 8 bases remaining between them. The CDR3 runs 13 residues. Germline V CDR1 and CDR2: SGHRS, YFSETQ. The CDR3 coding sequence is TGCGCCAGCAGCTTGTCTGGACCAGAGACCCAGTACTTC. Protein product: CASSLSGPETQYF.

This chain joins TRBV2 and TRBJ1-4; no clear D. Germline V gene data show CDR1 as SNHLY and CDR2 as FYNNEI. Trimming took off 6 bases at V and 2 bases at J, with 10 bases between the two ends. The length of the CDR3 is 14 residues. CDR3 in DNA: TGTGCCAGCAGGATCTCCGGGACTAATGAAAAACTGTTTTTT. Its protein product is CASRISGTNEKLFF.

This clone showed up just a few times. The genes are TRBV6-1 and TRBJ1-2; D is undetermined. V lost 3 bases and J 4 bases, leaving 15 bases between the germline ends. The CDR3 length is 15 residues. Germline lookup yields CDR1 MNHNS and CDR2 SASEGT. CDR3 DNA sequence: TGTGCCAGCAGTGAGCCAGGCGCTACGATCTATGGCTACACCTTC. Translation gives CASSEPGATIYGYTF.

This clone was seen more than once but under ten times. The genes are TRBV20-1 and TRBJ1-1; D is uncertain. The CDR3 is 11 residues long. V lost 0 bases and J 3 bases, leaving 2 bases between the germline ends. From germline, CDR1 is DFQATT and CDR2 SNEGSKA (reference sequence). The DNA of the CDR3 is TGCAGTGCTAGAGATGACACTGAAGCTTTCTTT. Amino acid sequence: CSARDDTEAFF.

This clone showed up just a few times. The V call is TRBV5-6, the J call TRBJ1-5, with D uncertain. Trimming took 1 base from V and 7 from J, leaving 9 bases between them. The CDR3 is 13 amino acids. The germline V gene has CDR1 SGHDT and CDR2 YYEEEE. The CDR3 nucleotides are TGTGCCAGCAGCTTGAGCAGGACCCAGCCCCAGCATTTT. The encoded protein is CASSLSRTQPQHF.

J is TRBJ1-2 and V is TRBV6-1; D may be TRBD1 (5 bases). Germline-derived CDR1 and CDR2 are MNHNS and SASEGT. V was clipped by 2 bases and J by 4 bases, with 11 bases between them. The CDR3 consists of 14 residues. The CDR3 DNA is TGTGCCAGCAGTGAATTACAGGAGCGCTATGGCTACACCTTC. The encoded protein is CASSELQERYGYTF.

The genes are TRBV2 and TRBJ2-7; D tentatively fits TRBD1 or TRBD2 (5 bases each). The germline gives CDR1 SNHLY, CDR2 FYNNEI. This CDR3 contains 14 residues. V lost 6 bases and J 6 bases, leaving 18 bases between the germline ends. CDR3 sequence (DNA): TGTGCCAGCAGGGACACTGCTAGCCGGGGCGAGCAGTACTTC. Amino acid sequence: CASRDTASRGEQYF.

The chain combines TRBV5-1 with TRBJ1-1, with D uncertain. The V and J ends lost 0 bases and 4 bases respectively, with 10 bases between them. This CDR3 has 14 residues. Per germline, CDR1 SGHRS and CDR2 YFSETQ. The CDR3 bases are TGCGCCAGCAGCTTGGCCCCAGAGGTCACTGAAGCTTTCTTT. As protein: CASSLAPEVTEAFF.

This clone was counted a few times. The CDR3 sequence: CASSRWFSEAFF. CDR3 DNA sequence: TGTGCCAGCAGCCGCTGGTTTTCTGAAGCTTTCTTT. The chain joins TRBV5-6 to TRBJ1-1; D remains ambiguous. This CDR3 has 12 residues. The germline V gene encodes CDR1 SGHDT and CDR2 YYEEEE. Deletions cut 4 bases from V and 6 bases from J, with 10 bases between.

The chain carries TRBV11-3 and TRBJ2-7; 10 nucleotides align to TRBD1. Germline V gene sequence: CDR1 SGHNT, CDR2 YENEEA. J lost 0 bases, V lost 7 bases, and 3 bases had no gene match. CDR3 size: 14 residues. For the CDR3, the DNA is TGTGCCAGCAACGGGACAGGGGACTCCTACGAGCAGTACTTC. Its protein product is CASNGTGDSYEQYF. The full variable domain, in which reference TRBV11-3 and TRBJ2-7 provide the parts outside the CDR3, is EAGVVQSPRYKIIEKKQPVAFWCNPISGHNTLYWYLQNLGQGPELLIRYENEEAVDDSQLPKDRFSAERLKGVDSTLKIQPAELGDSAVYLCASNGTGDSYEQYFGPGTRLTVT.

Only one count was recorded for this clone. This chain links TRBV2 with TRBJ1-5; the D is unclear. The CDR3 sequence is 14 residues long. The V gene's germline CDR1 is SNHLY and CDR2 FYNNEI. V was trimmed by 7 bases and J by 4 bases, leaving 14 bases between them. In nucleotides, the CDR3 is TGTGCCAGCAAGGGTTGGGCCTTAAATCAGCCCCAGCATTTT. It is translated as CASKGWALNQPQHF. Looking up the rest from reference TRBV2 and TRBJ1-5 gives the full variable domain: EPEVTQTPSHQVTQMGQEVILRCVPISNHLYFYWYRQILGQKVEFLVSFYNNEISEKSEIFDDQFSVERPDGSNFTLKIRSTKLEDSAMYFCASKGWALNQPQHFGDGTRLSIL.